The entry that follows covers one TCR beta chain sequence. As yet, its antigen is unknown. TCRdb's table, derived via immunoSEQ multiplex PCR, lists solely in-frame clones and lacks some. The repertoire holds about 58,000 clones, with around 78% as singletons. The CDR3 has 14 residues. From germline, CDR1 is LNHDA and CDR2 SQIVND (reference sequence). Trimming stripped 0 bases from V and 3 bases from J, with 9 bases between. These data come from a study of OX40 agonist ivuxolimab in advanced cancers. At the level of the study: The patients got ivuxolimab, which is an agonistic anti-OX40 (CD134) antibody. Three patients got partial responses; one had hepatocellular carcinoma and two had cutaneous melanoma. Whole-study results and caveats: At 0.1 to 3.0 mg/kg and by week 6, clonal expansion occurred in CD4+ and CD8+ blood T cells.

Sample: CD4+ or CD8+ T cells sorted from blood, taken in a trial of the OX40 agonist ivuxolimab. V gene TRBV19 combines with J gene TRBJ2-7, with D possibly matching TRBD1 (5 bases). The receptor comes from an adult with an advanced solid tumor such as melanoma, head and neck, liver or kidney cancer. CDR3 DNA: TGTGCCAGTAGTATAGAAGGGGTCGGCTACGAGCAGTACTTC. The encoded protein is CASSIEGVGYEQYF.